Listed below are T cell receptor beta chains from one sample, sequenced in a study of blood T cells in healthy people across ages. One entry per CDR3 protein, called by TCRdb with MiXCR from the 5' RACE reads. The sample carries about 830,000 distinct CDR3 sequences, about three fifths recorded once. Specimen: blood. Receptors originate from a man under 40 in good health. CDR3s include the opening cysteine and the closing phenylalanine or tryptophan. The order of the fields is J gene, V gene, clone size, CDR3 length, D gene, CDR3 DNA, CDR3 protein. The D gene is left open where the match is weak. Rows may omit the clone size; those that give it use once, few, many or a size class.

j_gene: TRBJ1-2; v_gene: TRBV12-3/TRBV12-4; abundance: many; len: 18; d_gene: TRBD1; CDR3nt: TGTGCCAGCACCTCCCATGAGGACAGGGGGTCGACTAACTATGGCTACACCTTC; CDR3aa: CASTSHEDRGSTNYGYTF
j_gene: TRBJ1-2; v_gene: TRBV24-1; abundance: once; len: 17; d_gene: .; CDR3nt: TGTGCCACCAGTGATCTCGCTAGTGGAGGGACCGAATATGGCTACACCTTC; CDR3aa: CATSDLASGGTEYGYTF
j_gene: TRBJ2-1; v_gene: TRBV12-3/TRBV12-4; abundance: .; len: 15; d_gene: TRBD1; CDR3nt: TGTGCCAGCAGTTTCCGGACAGGGGGATACAATGAGCAGTTCTTC; CDR3aa: CASSFRTGGYNEQFF
j_gene: TRBJ2-5; v_gene: TRBV3-1; abundance: .; len: 16; d_gene: TRBD1; CDR3nt: TGTGCCAGCAGCACACAAACGACAGGGAACGGTGAGACCCAGTACTTC; CDR3aa: CASSTQTTGNGETQYF
j_gene: TRBJ2-1; v_gene: TRBV7-6; abundance: .; len: 17; d_gene: TRBD2; CDR3nt: TGTGCCAGCAGCTTAGTTTTTCAGGCTAGCGGCGGAAATGAGCAGTTCTTC; CDR3aa: CASSLVFQASGGNEQFF
j_gene: TRBJ1-2; v_gene: TRBV29-1; abundance: .; len: 16; d_gene: .; CDR3nt: TGCAGCGTTGACCAAGTGCCCAACACAGGGACCTATGGCTACACCTTC; CDR3aa: CSVDQVPNTGTYGYTF
j_gene: TRBJ1-4; v_gene: TRBV6-5; abundance: .; len: 14; d_gene: TRBD1; CDR3nt: TGTGCCAGCAGCTACAGGGGGGCAAATGAAAAACTGTTTTTT; CDR3aa: CASSYRGANEKLFF
j_gene: TRBJ2-1; v_gene: TRBV12-3/TRBV12-4; abundance: .; len: 14; d_gene: .; CDR3nt: TGTGCCAGCAGTCTTAACCTGGGACTTGGTGAGCAGTTCTTC; CDR3aa: CASSLNLGLGEQFF
j_gene: TRBJ2-5; v_gene: TRBV7-6; abundance: .; len: 15; d_gene: .; CDR3nt: TGTGCCAGCAGCTTAGGCGTGGCCTACTCGGAGACCCAGTACTTC; CDR3aa: CASSLGVAYSETQYF
j_gene: TRBJ1-1; v_gene: TRBV5-1; abundance: .; len: 17; d_gene: .; CDR3nt: TGCGCCAACAGCTTATCCCTTATGGGGGAGCTCAACACTGAAGCTTTCTTT; CDR3aa: CANSLSLMGELNTEAFF
j_gene: TRBJ2-1; v_gene: TRBV4-3; abundance: .; len: 17; d_gene: TRBD2; CDR3nt: TGCGCCAGCAGCCAAGGAGCCCCTAGCGGAGCCTACAATGAGCAGTTCTTC; CDR3aa: CASSQGAPSGAYNEQFF
j_gene: TRBJ1-6; v_gene: TRBV27; abundance: .; len: 14; d_gene: .; CDR3nt: TGTGCCAGCAGCGGGGACGCACCGAATTCACCCCTCCACTTT; CDR3aa: CASSGDAPNSPLHF
j_gene: TRBJ1-2; v_gene: TRBV29-1; abundance: .; len: 14; d_gene: TRBD1; CDR3nt: TGCAGCGTTGAAGCCCCGACAGGGAACTATGGCTACACCTTC; CDR3aa: CSVEAPTGNYGYTF
j_gene: TRBJ1-2; v_gene: TRBV29-1; abundance: .; len: 13; d_gene: .; CDR3nt: TGCAGCGTTGTGTGGGTCAGTGCGTATGGCTACACCTTC; CDR3aa: CSVVWVSAYGYTF
j_gene: TRBJ2-7; v_gene: TRBV5-1; abundance: .; len: 13; d_gene: .; CDR3nt: TGCGCCAGCAGTGACAGGCCTTCGGGTGAGCAGTACTTC; CDR3aa: CASSDRPSGEQYF
j_gene: TRBJ2-7; v_gene: TRBV6-5; abundance: few; len: 15; d_gene: .; CDR3nt: TGTGCCAGCAGTTACTCACAACAGGGAGCCTACGAGCAGTACTTC; CDR3aa: CASSYSQQGAYEQYF
j_gene: TRBJ1-4; v_gene: TRBV20-1; abundance: .; len: 14; d_gene: .; CDR3nt: TGCAGTGCCCCCAACAGGCTAACTAATGAAAAACTGTTTTTT; CDR3aa: CSAPNRLTNEKLFF
j_gene: TRBJ1-2; v_gene: TRBV20-1; abundance: few; len: 13; d_gene: .; CDR3nt: TGCAGTGCTCCTCCCGATGATAACTATGGCTACACCTTC; CDR3aa: CSAPPDDNYGYTF
j_gene: TRBJ2-1; v_gene: TRBV25-1; abundance: .; len: 16; d_gene: .; CDR3nt: TGTGCCACCAGCTCGGAACAGTCTTTCTCCTACAATGAGCAGTTCTTC; CDR3aa: CATSSEQSFSYNEQFF
j_gene: TRBJ1-2; v_gene: TRBV20-1; abundance: .; len: 11; d_gene: .; CDR3nt: TGCAGTGCTAGCAACGCATATGGCTACACCTTC; CDR3aa: CSASNAYGYTF